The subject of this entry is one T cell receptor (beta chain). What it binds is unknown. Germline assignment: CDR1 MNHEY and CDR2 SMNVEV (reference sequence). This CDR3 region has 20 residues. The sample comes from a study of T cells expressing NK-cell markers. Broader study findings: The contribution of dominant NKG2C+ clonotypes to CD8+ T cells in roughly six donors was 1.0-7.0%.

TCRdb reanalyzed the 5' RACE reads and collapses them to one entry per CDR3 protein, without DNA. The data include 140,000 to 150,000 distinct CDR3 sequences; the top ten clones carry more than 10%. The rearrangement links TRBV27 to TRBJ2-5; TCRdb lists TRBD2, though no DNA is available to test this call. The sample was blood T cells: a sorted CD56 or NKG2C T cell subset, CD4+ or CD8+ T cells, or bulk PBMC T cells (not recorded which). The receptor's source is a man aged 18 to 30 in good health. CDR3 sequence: CASSLSLRQSLAGVDETQYF.